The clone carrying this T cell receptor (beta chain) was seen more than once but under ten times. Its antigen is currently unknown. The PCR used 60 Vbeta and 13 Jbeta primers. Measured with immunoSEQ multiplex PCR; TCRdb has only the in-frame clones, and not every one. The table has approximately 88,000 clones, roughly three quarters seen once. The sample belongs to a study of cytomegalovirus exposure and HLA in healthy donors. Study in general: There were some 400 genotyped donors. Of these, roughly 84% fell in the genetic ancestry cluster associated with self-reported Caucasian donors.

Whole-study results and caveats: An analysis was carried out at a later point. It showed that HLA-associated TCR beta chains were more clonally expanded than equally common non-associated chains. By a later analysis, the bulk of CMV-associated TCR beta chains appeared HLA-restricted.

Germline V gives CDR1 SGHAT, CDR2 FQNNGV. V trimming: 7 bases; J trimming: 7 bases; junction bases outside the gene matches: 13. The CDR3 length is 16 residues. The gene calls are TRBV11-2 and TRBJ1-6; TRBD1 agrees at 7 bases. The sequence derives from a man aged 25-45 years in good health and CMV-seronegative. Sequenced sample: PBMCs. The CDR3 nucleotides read TGTGCCAGCACCTCACAAATCCGACAGGGAAATTCACCCCTCCACTTT. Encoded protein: CASTSQIRQGNSPLHF.